Below, 26 T cell receptor beta chains from the same sample are listed, as sequenced in a study of blood T cells in healthy people across ages. The use of a sample-barcoded 5' primer and a J-beta primer mix characterized a second PCR of about 6 to 12 cycles. TCRdb re-called the 5' RACE reads with MiXCR, one entry per CDR3 protein. The sample has hundreds of thousands of distinct CDR3 sequences, 25% to 30% seen once. Sequencing was performed on blood. These receptors all stem from a woman of 80 years or more in good health.

As to this clonotype: One end of the junction does not line up with germline, which may come from a read error. The rearrangement links TRBV30 to TRBJ1-6; possibly TRBD1 for D (5 bases). There are 12 residues in the CDR3. Germline-derived CDR1 and CDR2 are GTSNPN and SVGIG (reference sequence). DNA of the CDR3: TGTGCCGGGAGGGGATTAGGCTCACCCCTCCACTTT. Protein product: CAGRGLGSPLHF.

This sequence joins TRBV27 and TRBJ2-4; D may be TRBD1 (5 bases). With 8 bases removed from V and 13 bases from J, the gap between germline ends came to 21 bases. Germline values: CDR1 MNHEY, CDR2 SMNVEV (reference sequence). The CDR3 totals 13 residues. CDR3 protein: CASADQGRSEQYF. The CDR3 DNA sequence: TGTGCCAGCGCGGACCAGGGAAGGTCAGAGCAGTACTTC.

This clonotype was observed at least ten times. The chain has TRBV30 and TRBJ2-7; possibly TRBD1 for D (6 bases). This CDR3 has 11 amino acids. V was clipped by 3 bases and J by 4 bases, with 7 bases between them. The V gene's germline CDR1 is GTSNPN and CDR2 SVGIG (reference sequence). This CDR3 reads CAWRGAYEQYF. CDR3 in DNA: TGTGCCTGGAGGGGGGCGTACGAGCAGTACTTC.

This chain links TRBV5-6 with TRBJ2-7; 9 bases fit TRBD1. Germline CDR1 and CDR2: SGHDT and YYEEEE. J gave up 13 bases and V 4 bases, and 12 bases lay outside the gene matches. The CDR3 loop spans 13 amino acids. CDR3 DNA: TGTGCCAGCAGCAGAACCGGGACAGGGAATTTTTACTTC. It translates to CASSRTGTGNFYF.

The CDR3 coding sequence is TGCGCCAGCAGCCTGGAACGACAGGCAACTAATGAAAAACTGTTTTTT. It codes for CASSLERQATNEKLFF. The genes are TRBV5-1 and TRBJ1-4; possible D gene TRBD1, 6 bases. Trimming removed 4 bases from V and 0 bases from J, with 13 bases in between. The CDR3 runs 16 residues. From germline, CDR1 is SGHRS and CDR2 YFSETQ. The entire variable domain, with the rest obtained from reference TRBV5-1 and TRBJ1-4, is as follows: KAGVTQTPRYLIKTRGQQVTLSCSPISGHRSVSWYQQTPGQGLQFLFEYFSETQRNKGNFPGRFSGRQFSNSRSEMNVSTLELGDSALYLCASSLERQATNEKLFFGSGTQLSVL.

V gene TRBV5-8 combines with J gene TRBJ2-6; D remains ambiguous. In germline, CDR1 is SGHTS, CDR2 YDEGEE. The ends were cut back, 1 base at V and 2 bases at J, with 7 bases in the middle. The CDR3 length is 15 residues. The CDR3 protein is CASSLWAAGANVLTF. The CDR3 nucleotides are TGTGCCAGCAGCTTGTGGGCAGCTGGGGCCAACGTCCTGACTTTC.

This chain connects TRBV7-2 to TRBJ2-3; 10 bases match TRBD2. This CDR3 has 20 residues. The ends lost 5 bases at V and 5 bases at J; junction bases unmatched: 22. Germline CDR1 and CDR2: SGHTA and FQGNSA. DNA of the CDR3: TGTGCCAGCAGCACTCAGGCACTAGCGGGGCGGCCAGACGGAGGAGATACGCAGTATTTT. This translates into CASSTQALAGRPDGGDTQYF. Based on the CDR3 plus reference TRBV7-2 and TRBJ2-3, the full variable domain is GAGVSQSPSNKVTEKGKDVELRCDPISGHTALYWYRQSLGQGLEFLIYFQGNSAPDKSGLPSDRFSAERTGGSVSTLTIQRTQQEDSAVYLCASSTQALAGRPDGGDTQYFGPGTRLTVL.

Regarding this clonotype: A single base separates this from a much larger clone, so it may be a read error. The genes are TRBV27 and TRBJ2-5, with D hard to call. Germline V gene lookup returns CDR1 MNHEY and CDR2 SMNVEV (reference sequence). This CDR3 contains 13 residues. CDR3 amino acids: CASGLLIQETQYF. As DNA, the CDR3 is TGTGCCAGCGGTTTACTGATCCAAGAGACCCAGTACTTC.

This clonotype was counted ten times or more. This chain uses TRBV28 with TRBJ2-5; unclear D gene. From germline, CDR1 is MDHEN and CDR2 SYDVKM. Trimming left V 3 bases short and J 5 bases short, with 10 bases between. This CDR3 contains 13 residues. Here the CDR3 DNA reads TGTGCCAGCAGTTTGTCTAGATGGGAGACCCAGTACTTC. Translation: CASSLSRWETQYF.

The chain recombines TRBV2 with TRBJ2-7, with 7 bases that match TRBD1. J gave up 7 bases and V 0 bases, and 6 bases lay outside the gene matches. Germline V gene lookup returns CDR1 SNHLY and CDR2 FYNNEI. This CDR3 has 14 amino acids. CDR3 sequence (DNA): TGTGCCAGCAGTGAAGCGCTCCCGACAGGGGAGCAGTACTTC. Protein: CASSEALPTGEQYF.

This clonotype showed up just a few times. The chain carries TRBV3-1 and TRBJ1-4; D not certain. V shed 0 bases and J shed 3 bases, with 8 bases lying between them. Germline lookup yields CDR1 LGHDT and CDR2 YNNKEL (reference sequence). The CDR3 is 15 amino acids. The CDR3 coding sequence is TGTGCCAGCAGCCAAGAGGCCATGTCTAATGAAAAACTGTTTTTT. Translation gives CASSQEAMSNEKLFF.

This clonotype was seen at least ten times. The rearrangement joins TRBV20-1 to TRBJ1-5; TRBD1 aligns across 7 bases. The CDR3 covers 14 residues. Germline-derived CDR1 and CDR2 are DFQATT and SNEGSKA (reference sequence). V dropped 2 bases and J dropped 3; count of bases not matched to a gene: 4. Written as DNA, the CDR3 is TGCAGTGCTAGACGGGACAGAGCCAATCAGCCCCAGCATTTT. It specifies CSARRDRANQPQHF.

The rearrangement uses TRBV7-6 and TRBJ1-4; D is uncertain. The V gene lost 5 bases and the J gene lost 8 bases, with 18 bases spanning the gap. The CDR3 runs 15 residues. Looked up from germline, CDR1 is SGHVS and CDR2 is FNYEAQ. In DNA, the CDR3 is TGTGCCAGCAGCCCAACCGGGTCGGGGTCGGAAAAACTGTTTTTT. Its protein product is CASSPTGSGSEKLFF.

The chain recombines TRBV11-3 with TRBJ2-7; no definite D call. This CDR3 is 19 amino acids long. The germline V gene has CDR1 SGHNT and CDR2 YENEEA. V was trimmed by 1 base and J by 9 bases, leaving 31 bases between them. CDR3 in amino acids: CASSLAGGGQKVFGDGQYF. CDR3 in DNA: TGTGCCAGCAGCTTAGCGGGCGGTGGGCAGAAGGTGTTTGGAGACGGGCAGTACTTC.

In this sample, this clonotype turned up a few times. The chain links TRBV30 to TRBJ2-2; possible D gene TRBD1, 6 bases. Trimming left V 4 bases short and J 5 bases short, with 11 bases between. This CDR3 contains 13 residues. Per germline, CDR1 GTSNPN and CDR2 SVGIG (reference sequence). In DNA form, the CDR3 reads TGTGCCTGGAACAGGGCGAGGACCGGGGAGCTGTTTTTT. Its protein is CAWNRARTGELFF.

At least ten counts were recorded for this clonotype. This chain uses TRBV4-1 with TRBJ1-2; D gene ambiguous. Germline-derived CDR1 and CDR2 are MGHRA and YSYEKL. There are 14 residues in the CDR3. Trimming took off 4 bases at V and 4 bases at J, with 13 bases between the two ends. DNA of the CDR3: TGCGCCAGCAGCCCCACTGACCGGGGCTATGGCTACACCTTC. This gives the protein CASSPTDRGYGYTF.

The chain couples TRBV20-1 to TRBJ1-4, with D perhaps TRBD1 (5 bases). The CDR3 totals 15 residues. The germline V gene encodes CDR1 DFQATT and CDR2 SNEGSKA (reference sequence). V lost 2 bases and J lost 0, with 10 bases in between. The CDR3 DNA reads as TGCAGTGCTAGAAACCAGGGAGCAACTAATGAAAAACTGTTTTTT. As protein: CSARNQGATNEKLFF.

The table lists this clonotype with many counts. A junction end diverges from the germline sequence, so it may reflect a read error. V usage is TRBV18 and J usage is TRBJ2-5, with D maybe TRBD2 (6 bases). The CDR3 contains 14 residues. CDR1 is KGHSH and CDR2 is LQKENI in the germline V gene. Here the CDR3 reads CASAPLGTQETQYF. The CDR3 coding sequence is TGTGCCAGCGCACCCCTAGGGACTCAAGAGACCCAGTACTTC.

This clonotype was observed a handful of times. The junction differs from germline at one of its ends, possibly a read error. The chain has TRBV28 and TRBJ2-6, with 10 nucleotides matching TRBD1. The germline V gene has CDR1 MDHEN and CDR2 SYDVKM. The CDR3 is 19 amino acids. The CDR3 here is CACSILGTGADSGANVLTF. CDR3 coding DNA: TGTGCCTGCAGTATCCTCGGGACAGGGGCCGACTCTGGGGCCAACGTCCTGACTTTC.

This clonotype has only a few counts. The genes are TRBV7-3 and TRBJ2-5; 13 bases match TRBD2. The CDR3 loop spans 15 amino acids. In germline, CDR1 is SGHTA, CDR2 FQGTGA. Unmatched junction bases numbered 3, after V lost 5 bases and J lost 3 bases. The CDR3 loop is CASSTSGGAEETQYF. As DNA, the CDR3 is TGTGCCAGCAGCACTAGCGGGGGGGCCGAAGAGACCCAGTACTTC.

In this sample, this clonotype turned up a few times. The genes are TRBV4-3 and TRBJ1-3; 9 positions agree with TRBD1. The CDR3 covers 16 residues. The germline V gene has CDR1 LGHNA and CDR2 YSLEER. V trimming: 1 base; J trimming: 8 bases; junction bases outside the gene matches: 9. This CDR3 reads CASSQGPRTGVDTIYF. The DNA for the CDR3 is TGCGCCAGCAGCCAAGGGCCCAGGACAGGGGTGGACACCATATATTTT.

This clonotype was recorded many times. The rearrangement uses TRBV20-1 and TRBJ2-5, with a possible D match to TRBD1 (8 bases). The CDR3 contains 16 residues. Trimming removed 2 bases at V and 5 bases at J, with 21 bases between. The V gene's germline CDR1 is DFQATT and CDR2 SNEGSKA (reference sequence). CDR3: CSARLQRQGREETQYF. Here the CDR3 DNA reads TGCAGTGCTAGATTACAGAGACAGGGGCGGGAGGAGACCCAGTACTTC.

This clonotype has only a few counts. The chain combines TRBV6-2 or TRBV6-3 with TRBJ1-4, with 7 bases lining up with TRBD1. This CDR3 region has 16 residues. Trimming at V came to 6 bases and at J to 8 bases, leaving 15 bases not matched to a gene. Germline loops: CDR1 MNHEY, CDR2 SVGEGT. As DNA, the CDR3 is TGTGCCAGCAGCCCCCCGAAACAGGGGATGGAGGAAAAACTGTTTTTT. This codes for CASSPPKQGMEEKLFF.

The chain employs TRBV29-1 and TRBJ2-2, with 12 bases that match TRBD2. Germline loops: CDR1 SQVTM, CDR2 ANQGSEA. With V trimmed by 8 bases and J by 9 bases, 7 bases remained unmatched. This CDR3 is 13 amino acids long. The CDR3 loop is CSMRLAGDRELFF. The CDR3 nucleotides are TGCAGCATGAGACTAGCGGGGGACCGGGAGCTGTTTTTT.

This rearrangement joins TRBV9 to TRBJ2-3, with TRBD1 matching 9 bases. The CDR3 has 16 amino acids. The J segment lost 3 bases and the V segment lost 0 bases, leaving 5 bases of the junction unmatched. CDR1 is SGDLS, CDR2 YYNGEE, per germline. CDR3 coding DNA: TGTGCCAGCAGCGTAGTGACAGGGGGAATTACAGATACGCAGTATTTT. Protein sequence: CASSVVTGGITDTQYF.

About this clonotype itself: This could be a read error, since a much larger clone is one nucleotide away. This chain joins TRBV6-5 and TRBJ2-1; 7 positions match TRBD2. The CDR3 consists of 12 residues. The germline V gene encodes CDR1 MNHEY and CDR2 SVGAGI. CDR3 sequence reads: CASNRGEGEQVF. CDR3 coding DNA: TGTGCCAGCAACCGGGGGGAAGGAGAGCAGGTCTTC.